Shown below are 19 T cell receptor beta chains from a single sample sequenced in a study of T-cell reconstitution after alpha-beta-depleted transplantation in children. Preparation of the TCRbeta library was carried out with unique molecular identifiers. Via MiXCR, TCRdb re-called the PCR reads, giving one row per CDR3 protein. The data contain about 900,000 distinct CDR3 sequences, roughly 29% of them seen just once; the ten biggest clones take up 25% to 35%. The sample in question was PBMCs, mostly from graft donor cells, obtained 360 days after TCRalphabeta/CD19-depleted stem cell transplant. The receptors originated from a boy under two years old who had a stem cell transplant for SCID, so the T cells may come from the graft donor.

The chain joins TRBV12-3 or TRBV12-4 to TRBJ1-5; D perhaps matches TRBD1 (6 bases). Trimming shortened V by 2 bases and J by 1 base, and 9 bases separated the two germline ends. The CDR3 loop spans 15 amino acids. The CDR3 here is CASSLQGRSNQPQHF. CDR3 nucleotides: TGTGCCAGCAGTTTACAGGGGCGGAGCAATCAGCCCCAGCATTTT.

The CDR3 protein is CSARPWTGHWETQYF. DNA of the CDR3: TGCAGTGCTAGACCCTGGACAGGTCATTGGGAGACCCAGTACTTC. The V gene is TRBV20-1, the J gene TRBJ2-5; 7 positions match TRBD1. This CDR3 has 15 residues. The ends lost 2 bases at V and 5 bases at J; junction bases unmatched: 11. Germline values: CDR1 DFQATT, CDR2 SNEGSKA (reference sequence).

This clonotype turned up a few times. The gene calls are TRBV6-2 or TRBV6-3 and TRBJ2-5; 11 nucleotides match TRBD1. CDR1 and CDR2 (germline): MNHEY, SVGEGT. The V and J ends lost 5 bases and 2 bases, in that order; junction bases with no gene match: 7. The CDR3 sequence is 16 residues long. In DNA, the CDR3 is TGTGCCAGCAGTCTAGGGACAGGGGGTCGACAAGAGACCCAGTACTTC. Protein sequence: CASSLGTGGRQETQYF.

This rearrangement joins TRBV28 to TRBJ2-7, with TRBD1 matching 11 bases. V trimming: 3 bases; J trimming: 0 bases; junction bases outside the gene matches: 4. From germline, CDR1 is MDHEN and CDR2 SYDVKM. The CDR3 loop spans 16 amino acids. CDR3: CASSLPGTGGSYEQYF. The CDR3 DNA reads as TGTGCCAGCAGTTTGCCTGGGACAGGGGGCTCCTACGAGCAGTACTTC.

This clonotype was counted only a few times. The chain employs TRBV12-3 or TRBV12-4 and TRBJ2-2, with D unclear. Trimming removed 7 bases at V and 6 bases at J, with 15 bases between. This CDR3 contains 14 residues. Here the CDR3 DNA reads TGTGCCAGCACCAAACCATTCCTCCCCGGGGAGCTGTTTTTT. Translation: CASTKPFLPGELFF.

This sequence joins TRBV5-1 and TRBJ2-3, with D perhaps matching TRBD1 or TRBD2 (5 bases each). V lost 4 bases and J 0 bases, leaving 18 bases between the germline ends. Germline assignment: CDR1 SGHRS and CDR2 YFSETQ. This CDR3 comprises 17 residues. The CDR3: CASSKRSRDPSTDTQYF. CDR3 nucleotides: TGCGCCAGCAGCAAGAGATCCCGGGACCCTAGCACAGATACGCAGTATTTT. Full variable domain (outside the CDR3, taken from reference TRBV5-1 and TRBJ2-3): KAGVTQTPRYLIKTRGQQVTLSCSPISGHRSVSWYQQTPGQGLQFLFEYFSETQRNKGNFPGRFSGRQFSNSRSEMNVSTLELGDSALYLCASSKRSRDPSTDTQYFGPGTRLTVL.

The V gene is TRBV18, the J gene TRBJ2-7; no definite D call. Trimming removed 2 bases from V and 4 bases from J, with 9 bases in between. Germline V gene lookup returns CDR1 KGHSH and CDR2 LQKENI. CDR3 length: 13 residues. CDR3 sequence reads: CASSPAAKYEQYF. CDR3 DNA: TGTGCCAGCTCACCAGCAGCCAAGTACGAGCAGTACTTC.

This clonotype was observed a few times. The CDR3 loop is CASSGDTDSYEQYF. CDR3 DNA sequence: TGCGCCAGCAGCGGCGACACGGACTCCTACGAGCAGTACTTC. This sequence joins TRBV5-1 and TRBJ2-7; D is uncertain. The germline V gene encodes CDR1 SGHRS and CDR2 YFSETQ. This CDR3 is 14 amino acids long. Trimming stripped 4 bases from V and 0 bases from J, with 11 bases between. Complete variable domain (other parts from reference TRBV5-1 and TRBJ2-7): KAGVTQTPRYLIKTRGQQVTLSCSPISGHRSVSWYQQTPGQGLQFLFEYFSETQRNKGNFPGRFSGRQFSNSRSEMNVSTLELGDSALYLCASSGDTDSYEQYFGPGTRLTVT.

This sequence joins TRBV10-3 and TRBJ1-5, with D possibly TRBD1 on 5 matching bases. Germline V gives CDR1 ENHRY, CDR2 SYGVKD. The CDR3 runs 15 residues. Trimming shortened V by 3 bases and J by 7 bases, and 16 bases separated the two germline ends. Here the CDR3 DNA reads TGTGCCATCAGTGACCCCGGGGGGTTAGGACAGCCCCAGCATTTT. It yields the protein CAISDPGGLGQPQHF.

This chain links TRBV5-6 with TRBJ1-2, with 7 bases that match TRBD1. CDR1 is SGHDT, CDR2 YYEEEE, per germline. This CDR3 has 14 residues. V shed 1 base, J shed 6 bases, and the junction held 6 bases outside the gene matches. The CDR3 bases are TGTGCCAGCAGCTTGCTAGACAGGGTTGATGGCTACACCTTC. Translating it yields CASSLLDRVDGYTF.

The rearrangement uses TRBV5-1 and TRBJ1-1, with 11 bases matching TRBD1. The J segment lost 1 base and the V segment lost 4 bases, leaving 3 bases of the junction unmatched. The CDR3 loop spans 15 amino acids. Germline assignment: CDR1 SGHRS and CDR2 YFSETQ. In DNA, the CDR3 is TGCGCCAGCAGCAGGGACAGGGGGACGAACACTGAAGCTTTCTTT. It is translated as CASSRDRGTNTEAFF.

The CDR3, as DNA: TGCAGTGCTAACAGGGGTGCCACCTACGAGCAGTACTTC. Translated: CSANRGATYEQYF. The chain carries TRBV20-1 and TRBJ2-7; 7 bases align to TRBD1. The germline V gene has CDR1 DFQATT and CDR2 SNEGSKA (reference sequence). The junction had 5 bases not matched to a gene; V was cut back by 4 bases and J by 2 bases. The CDR3 consists of 13 residues.

V usage is TRBV20-1 and J usage is TRBJ1-1; 7 bases are a match to TRBD1. V lost 0 bases to trimming and J lost 4 bases; unmatched junction nucleotides: 8. Germline V gives CDR1 DFQATT, CDR2 SNEGSKA (reference sequence). This CDR3 is built from 15 residues. CDR3 in DNA: TGCAGTGCTAGAGACAGGGGGGGTGGTAGCACTGAAGCTTTCTTT. Translation: CSARDRGGGSTEAFF.

The table lists this clonotype with a few counts. The genes are TRBV5-1 and TRBJ2-2; TRBD2 might be the D (6 bases). The V gene lost 2 bases and the J gene lost 6 bases, with 11 bases spanning the gap. The CDR3 spans 14 residues. In germline, CDR1 is SGHRS, CDR2 YFSETQ. CDR3 nucleotides: TGCGCCAGCAGCTTCGGAGGACTACCCGGGGAGCTGTTTTTT. Amino acid sequence: CASSFGGLPGELFF.

The chain has TRBV5-1 and TRBJ2-7; perhaps D is TRBD1 or TRBD2 (5 bases each). Per germline, CDR1 SGHRS and CDR2 YFSETQ. The CDR3 loop spans 15 amino acids. Trimming took off 0 bases at V and 5 bases at J, with 15 bases between the two ends. CDR3 bases: TGCGCCAGCAGCTTGGATACGGGGCTGGCCCACGAGCAGTACTTC. It specifies CASSLDTGLAHEQYF.

This clonotype came up a few times. The rearrangement links TRBV10-3 to TRBJ1-2; 10 bases match TRBD1. Trimming removed 3 bases from V and 3 bases from J; junction bases left unmatched: 7. Per the germline V gene, CDR1 is ENHRY and CDR2 is SYGVKD. The CDR3 has 16 residues. The DNA for the CDR3 is TGTGCCATCAGTGACTCCAGACAGGGGGCGGACTATGGCTACACCTTC. Residues: CAISDSRQGADYGYTF.

Only a few counts were recorded for this clonotype. This chain connects TRBV18 to TRBJ2-7, with D perhaps assigned TRBD1 or TRBD2 (5 bases each). CDR1 is KGHSH and CDR2 is LQKENI in the germline V gene. This CDR3 contains 14 residues. V was shortened by 3 bases and J by 6 bases, with 15 bases between the two germline ends. The CDR3 nucleotides read TGTGCCAGCTCACCCTATGGGGACGGGTCCGAGCAGTACTTC. Translated, it gives CASSPYGDGSEQYF.

V usage is TRBV6-1 and J usage is TRBJ2-2; D is unresolved. The V end lost 2 bases, the J end lost 7 bases, and 5 bases lay between the germline ends. Germline CDR1 is MNHNS and CDR2 is SASEGT. There are 12 residues in the CDR3. CDR3 coding DNA: TGTGCCAGCAGTGAACTCGTCGGGGAGCTGTTTTTT. It yields the protein CASSELVGELFF.

DNA of the CDR3: TGTGCCAGCAGTTACTCAAAGGGACTAGCGGGGCCGGAGACCCAGTACTTC. Amino acids: CASSYSKGLAGPETQYF. The chain uses TRBV6-5 and TRBJ2-5, with TRBD2 matching 13 bases. Trimming at V came to 0 bases and at J to 5 bases, leaving 6 bases not matched to a gene. The CDR3 is 17 residues long. From germline, CDR1 is MNHEY and CDR2 SVGAGI.